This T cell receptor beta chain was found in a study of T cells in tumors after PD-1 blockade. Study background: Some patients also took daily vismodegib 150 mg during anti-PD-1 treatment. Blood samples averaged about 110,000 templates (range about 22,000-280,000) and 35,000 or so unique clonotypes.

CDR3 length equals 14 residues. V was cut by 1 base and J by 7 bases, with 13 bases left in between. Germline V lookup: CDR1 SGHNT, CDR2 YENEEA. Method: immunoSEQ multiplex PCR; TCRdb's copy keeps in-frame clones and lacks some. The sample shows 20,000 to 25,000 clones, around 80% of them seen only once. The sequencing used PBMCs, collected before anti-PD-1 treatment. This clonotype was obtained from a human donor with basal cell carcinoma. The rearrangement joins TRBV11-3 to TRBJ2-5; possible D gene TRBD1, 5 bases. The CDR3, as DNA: TGTGCCAGCAGCTTAGGACAGACCGGCGGGACCCAGTACTTC. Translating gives CASSLGQTGGTQYF.